These 2 T cell receptor beta chains originate from one sample sequenced in a study of cytotoxic CD8 clonotypes in ibrutinib-treated CLL. The data were produced by immunoSEQ multiplex PCR, yet TCRdb's version contains in-frame clones alone and is incomplete. Of 150,000 to 200,000 clones in the sample, approximately 84% are singletons; the top ten hold 4.6%. The sequences come from PBMCs, collected after 24 months of ibrutinib treatment. The receptors shown here come from a human donor with chronic lymphocytic leukemia.

This chain uses TRBV29-1 with TRBJ1-1; D is possibly TRBD1 (5 bases). This CDR3 has 12 amino acids. Germline CDR1 reads SQVTM; CDR2 reads ANQGSEA. Trimming stripped 2 bases from V and 4 bases from J, with 8 bases between. The CDR3 here is CSVEQGSTEAFF. The CDR3 nucleotides are TGCAGCGTTGAACAGGGAAGCACTGAAGCTTTCTTT.

This clone came up once. In nucleotides, the CDR3 is TGTGCCAGCAGCGTAGAGGCGATCTCTGGAAACACCATATATTTT. Protein product: CASSVEAISGNTIYF. The chain recombines TRBV9 with TRBJ1-3; no reliable D call. V was trimmed by 0 bases and J by 0 bases, leaving 7 bases between them. The CDR3 extends over 15 amino acids. In germline, CDR1 is SGDLS, CDR2 YYNGEE.